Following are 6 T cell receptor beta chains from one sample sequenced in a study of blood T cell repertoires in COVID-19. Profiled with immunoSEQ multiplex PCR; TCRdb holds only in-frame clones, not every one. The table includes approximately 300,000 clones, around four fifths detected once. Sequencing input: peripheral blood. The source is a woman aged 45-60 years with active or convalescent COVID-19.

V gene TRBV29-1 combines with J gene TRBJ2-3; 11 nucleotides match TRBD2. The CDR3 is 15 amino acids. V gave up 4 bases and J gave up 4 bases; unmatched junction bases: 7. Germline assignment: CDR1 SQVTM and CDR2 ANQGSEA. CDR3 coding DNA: TGCAGCGTTGCCATTAGCGGGAGGGGGGCAGATACGCAGTATTTT. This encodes CSVAISGRGADTQYF.

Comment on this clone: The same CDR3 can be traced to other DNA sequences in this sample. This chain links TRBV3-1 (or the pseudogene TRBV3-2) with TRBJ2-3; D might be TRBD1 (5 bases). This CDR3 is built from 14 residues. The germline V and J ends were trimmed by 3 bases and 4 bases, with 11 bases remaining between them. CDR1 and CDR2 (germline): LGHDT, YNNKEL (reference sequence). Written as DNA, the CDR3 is TGTGCCAGCAGCCAGGGGCCCGGTGCAGATACGCAGTATTTT. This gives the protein CASSQGPGADTQYF.

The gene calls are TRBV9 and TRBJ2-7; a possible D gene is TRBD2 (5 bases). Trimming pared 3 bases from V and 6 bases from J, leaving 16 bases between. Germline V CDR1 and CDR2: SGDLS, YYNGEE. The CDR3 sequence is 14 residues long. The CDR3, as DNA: TGTGCCAGCAGCGCAAATCCCGGGGATTTCGAGCAGTACTTC. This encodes CASSANPGDFEQYF. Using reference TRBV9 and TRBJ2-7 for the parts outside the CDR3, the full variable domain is DSGVTQTPKHLITATGQRVTLRCSPRSGDLSVYWYQQSLDQGLQFLIQYYNGEERAKGNILERFSAQQFPDLHSELNLSSLELGDSALYFCASSANPGDFEQYFGPGTRLTVT.

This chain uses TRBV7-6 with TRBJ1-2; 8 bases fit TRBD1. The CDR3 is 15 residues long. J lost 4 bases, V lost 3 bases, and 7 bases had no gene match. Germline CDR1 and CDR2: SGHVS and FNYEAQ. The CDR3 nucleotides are TGTGCCAGCAGCTTGTTGCAGGGGGCGACCTATGGCTACACCTTC. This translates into CASSLLQGATYGYTF.

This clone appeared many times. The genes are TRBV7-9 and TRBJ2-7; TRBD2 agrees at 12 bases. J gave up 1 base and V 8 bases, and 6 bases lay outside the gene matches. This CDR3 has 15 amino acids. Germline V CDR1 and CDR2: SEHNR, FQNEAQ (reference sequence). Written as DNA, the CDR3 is TGTGCCAGCGACCAGACTAGCGGGGGATCCTACGAGCAGTACTTC. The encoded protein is CASDQTSGGSYEQYF.

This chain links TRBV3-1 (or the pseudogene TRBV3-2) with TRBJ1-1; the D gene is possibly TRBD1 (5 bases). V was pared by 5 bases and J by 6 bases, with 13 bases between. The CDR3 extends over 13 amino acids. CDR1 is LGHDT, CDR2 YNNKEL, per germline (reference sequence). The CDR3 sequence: CASSRGAGAEAFF. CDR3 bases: TGTGCCAGCAGCAGAGGCGCGGGGGCTGAAGCTTTCTTT.